These T cell receptor beta chains were read from a single sample in a study of blood T cell repertoires in COVID-19. Only in-frame clones appear in the TCRdb table, and some are missing; sequencing was by immunoSEQ multiplex PCR. The sample shows roughly 480,000 clones, approximately 89% of them seen only once. The specimen sequenced was peripheral blood. Source of these receptors: a man aged 18-30 years with COVID-19, enrolled during active disease. Both conserved end residues are part of each CDR3. The order of the fields is clone size, V gene, CDR3 protein. A row's size may be missing; if present it is once, few, many or a size class.

>-|TRBV9
CASSPSYTEAFF
>-|TRBV30
CACPGLNSPLHF
>-|TRBV19
CASSNGVSGRGYGYTF
>-|TRBV18
CASSPGTDYEQYF
>-|TRBV5-1
CASSWSQGTEVYYEQYF
>-|TRBV6-5
CASSYGDRIHEQFF
>-|TRBV10-3
CAISERLSSSYEQYF
>once|TRBV5-1
CASSSETGTTYSYEQYF
>-|TRBV7-8
CASSLGTSESSYEQYF
>-|TRBV7-9
CASSTSPQGASNGYTF
>-|TRBV14
CASSQETRGPYEQYF
>-|TRBV5-8
CASGTGLYEQYF
>-|TRBV27
CATINMGGREKLFF
>-|TRBV3-1/TRBV3-2
CASSQGIFLTSAHNEQFF
>-|TRBV13
CASSSGVSGADTQYF
>-|TRBV7-9
CASSFSGSGTDTQYF
>-|TRBV3-1/TRBV3-2
CASSSRGGAEGTQYF
>-|TRBV7-8
CASSSPNYNEQYF
>once|TRBV18
CASSELVGGEQYF
>-|TRBV7-9
CASSLASARASEQYF